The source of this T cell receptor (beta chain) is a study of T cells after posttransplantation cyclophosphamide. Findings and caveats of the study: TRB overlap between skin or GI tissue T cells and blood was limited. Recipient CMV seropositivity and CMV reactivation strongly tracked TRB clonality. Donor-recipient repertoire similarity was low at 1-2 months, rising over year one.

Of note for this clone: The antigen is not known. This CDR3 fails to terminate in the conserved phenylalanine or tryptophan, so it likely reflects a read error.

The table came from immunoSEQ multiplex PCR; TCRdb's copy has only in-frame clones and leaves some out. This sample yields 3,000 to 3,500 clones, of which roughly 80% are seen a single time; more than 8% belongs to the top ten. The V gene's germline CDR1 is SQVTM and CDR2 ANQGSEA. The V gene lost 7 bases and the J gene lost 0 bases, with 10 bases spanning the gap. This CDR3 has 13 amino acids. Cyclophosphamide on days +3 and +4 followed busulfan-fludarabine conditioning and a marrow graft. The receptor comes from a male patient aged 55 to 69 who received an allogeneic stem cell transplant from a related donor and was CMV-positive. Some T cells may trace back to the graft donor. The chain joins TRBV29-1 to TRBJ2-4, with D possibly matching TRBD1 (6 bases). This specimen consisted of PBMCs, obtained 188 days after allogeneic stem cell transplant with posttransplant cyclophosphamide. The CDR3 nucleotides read TGCAGCGCCGGACAGAGAGCCAAAAACATTCAGTACCTC. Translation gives CSAGQRAKNIQYL.